The rows below give T cell receptor beta chains drawn from one sample of a study of Ad26.COV2.S vaccination and SARS-CoV-2 variants. Here immunoSEQ multiplex PCR was the method, and the copy in TCRdb shows in-frame clones only, minus some. Among fewer than 150,000 clones, around 86% were seen once, and the ten largest hold approximately 5.1%. This specimen consisted of peripheral blood, obtained after recovery from COVID-19. The source of these receptors is a human donor who had recovered from COVID-19. Each CDR3 is given with its conserved first and last residue. Fields, in order: V gene, clone size, J gene, D gene, CDR3 protein, CDR3 DNA. D genes are given only for firm matches. Only part of the rows carry a size: once, few, many, or a class if the clone is expanded.

>TRBV28|-|TRBJ2-2|-
CASSFATGELFF
TGTGCCAGCAGTTTTGCCACCGGGGAGCTGTTTTTT
>TRBV21-1|-|TRBJ2-3|-
CASKVSRAVSRSRDNTDTQYF
TGTGCCAGCAAGGTCTCTCGAGCAGTGAGCCGATCCAGGGACAACACAGATACGCAGTATTTT
>TRBV19|-|TRBJ1-1|-
CASSLYREGGTEAFF
TGTGCCAGTAGTCTGTACAGGGAAGGTGGCACTGAAGCTTTCTTT
>TRBV6-5|-|TRBJ2-5|-
CASSYSRHLRETQYF
TGTGCCAGCAGTTACTCGCGGCACCTGAGGGAGACCCAGTACTTC
>TRBV24-1|-|TRBJ1-2|-
CATSNSRGYTF
TGTGCCACCAGTAACTCCCGTGGCTACACCTTC
>TRBV28|-|TRBJ1-5|-
CASSPSYSNQPQHF
TGTGCCAGCAGTCCGTCCTATAGCAATCAGCCCCAGCATTTT
>TRBV5-1|-|TRBJ2-7|-
CASSLGIGGVAEQYF
TGCGCCAGCAGCTTGGGAATTGGTGGGGTAGCCGAGCAGTACTTC
>TRBV6-2/TRBV6-3|once|TRBJ2-1|TRBD1
CASSFQSETGVSSYNEQFF
TGTGCCAGCAGTTTCCAGTCCGAGACAGGGGTCAGCTCCTACAATGAGCAGTTCTTC
>TRBV6-2/TRBV6-3|-|TRBJ2-5|TRBD2
CASSSTSGGAFETQYF
TGTGCCAGCAGCTCAACTAGCGGGGGGGCATTCGAGACCCAGTACTTC
>TRBV28|-|TRBJ1-1|-
CASSFLLDTEAFF
TGTGCCAGCAGTTTTTTGTTGGACACTGAAGCTTTCTTT
>TRBV28|-|TRBJ1-2|-
CASRSPVTNYGYTF
TGTGCCAGCAGGTCCCCAGTAACTAACTATGGCTACACCTTC
>TRBV28|-|TRBJ2-1|-
CASSPYENGNEQFF
TGTGCCAGCAGTCCCTATGAGAACGGGAATGAGCAGTTCTTC
>TRBV24-1|-|TRBJ2-7|-
CATSDLWGQEQYF
TGTGCCACCAGTGATTTGTGGGGCCAAGAGCAGTACTTC
>TRBV7-9|-|TRBJ2-5|-
CASSPNPKGLQETQYF
TGTGCCAGCAGCCCGAATCCGAAGGGACTCCAAGAGACCCAGTACTTC
>TRBV27|-|TRBJ2-5|-
CASSLNMDSQETQYF
TGTGCCAGCAGTTTGAATATGGACAGCCAAGAGACCCAGTACTTC
>TRBV25-1|-|TRBJ1-4|-
CASSEQGGANEKLFF
TGTGCCAGCAGTGAACAGGGAGGGGCTAATGAAAAACTGTTTTTT
>TRBV4-1|few|TRBJ2-2|-
CASSQYRDSGELFF
TGCGCCAGCAGCCAATACAGGGACTCCGGGGAGCTGTTTTTT
>TRBV5-1|-|TRBJ2-2|TRBD1
CASDLGTGADTGELFF
TGCGCCAGCGACCTTGGGACAGGCGCGGACACCGGGGAGCTGTTTTTT
>TRBV28|-|TRBJ1-1|-
CASSLLGKGRTDTEAFF
TGTGCCAGCAGTTTGTTGGGGAAGGGTCGTACGGACACTGAAGCTTTCTTT
>TRBV9|-|TRBJ2-2|-
CASSVALANTGELFF
TGTGCCAGCAGCGTCGCCCTAGCGAACACCGGGGAGCTGTTTTTT
>TRBV28|-|TRBJ2-1|TRBD2
CASSTWTSFSISRNNEQFF
TGTGCCAGCAGTACCTGGACTAGCTTCTCCATCTCTCGAAACAATGAGCAGTTCTTC
>TRBV28|-|TRBJ2-5|TRBD2
CASSLGLAGAPWTQYF
TGTGCCAGCAGTTTAGGTCTAGCGGGGGCCCCGTGGACCCAGTACTTC
>TRBV7-7|-|TRBJ2-7|-
CASSRGPAGEQYF
TGTGCTAGCAGCCGCGGACCGGCGGGGGAGCAGTACTTC
>TRBV19|-|TRBJ2-3|-
CATSDSTDTQYF
TGTGCCACTTCGGACAGCACAGATACGCAGTATTTT
>TRBV11-2|-|TRBJ1-2|TRBD1
CASSSTGFGYTF
TGTGCCAGCAGCTCGACAGGGTTCGGCTACACCTTC
>TRBV6-2/TRBV6-3|-|TRBJ1-1|-
CASSYGTSMNTEAFF
TGTGCCAGCAGTTACGGGACATCTATGAACACTGAAGCTTTCTTT
>TRBV6-5|-|TRBJ2-7|-
CASAPGLSYEQYF
TGTGCCAGCGCCCCGGGTCTTTCCTACGAGCAGTACTTC
>TRBV27|-|TRBJ2-1|TRBD2
CASSFRLAGASYNEQFF
TGTGCCAGCAGTTTCAGACTAGCGGGGGCCTCCTACAATGAGCAGTTCTTC
>TRBV10-1|-|TRBJ2-4|TRBD2
CANREVAGGRAKNIQYF
TGCGCCAATCGGGAGGTAGCGGGGGGGCGGGCCAAAAACATTCAGTACTTC
>TRBV5-4|-|TRBJ2-7|-
CASSFRDTYEQYF
TGTGCCAGCAGCTTCAGGGATACCTACGAGCAGTACTTC
>TRBV7-8|-|TRBJ1-5|-
CASSLAGQPQHF
TGTGCCAGCAGCTTAGCCGGTCAGCCCCAGCATTTT
>TRBV27|-|TRBJ2-5|-
CASSLSPYQETQYF
TGTGCCAGCAGTTTATCCCCGTACCAAGAGACCCAGTACTTC
>TRBV5-1|-|TRBJ2-3|-
CASSFMGPDTQYF
TGCGCCAGCAGCTTCATGGGGCCAGATACGCAGTATTTT
>TRBV27|-|TRBJ1-1|TRBD1
CASSLGQGGTEAFF
TGTGCCAGCAGTTTGGGACAGGGAGGCACTGAAGCTTTCTTT
>TRBV7-8|once|TRBJ2-5|TRBD2
CASSLTLAGGPYQETQYF
TGTGCCAGCAGCTTAACACTAGCGGGGGGGCCTTATCAAGAGACCCAGTACTTC
>TRBV5-1|-|TRBJ2-5|-
CASSFLDPTRTPRQETQYF
TGCGCCAGCAGCTTTTTGGACCCGACCCGGACACCGCGACAAGAGACCCAGTACTTC
>TRBV29-1|-|TRBJ2-1|TRBD2
CSVGGGGPSGYNEQFF
TGCAGCGTTGGGGGCGGGGGGCCCTCGGGGTACAATGAGCAGTTCTTC
>TRBV7-9|-|TRBJ2-7|-
CASSLDYEQYF
TGTGCCAGCAGCCTAGATTACGAGCAGTACTTC
>TRBV7-2|-|TRBJ1-4|-
CASSFGTKLTSFEKLFF
TGTGCCAGCAGCTTTGGGACGAAATTAACGTCTTTTGAAAAACTGTTTTTT
>TRBV15|-|TRBJ2-2|-
CATSRERTTGELFF
TGTGCCACCAGCAGAGAGAGAACGACCGGGGAGCTGTTTTTT
>TRBV7-9|-|TRBJ2-3|TRBD2
CASSLPLAGRSLDTQYF
TGTGCCAGCAGCTTACCGCTAGCGGGCCGGTCCTTGGATACGCAGTATTTT
>TRBV19|-|TRBJ2-6|-
CASSPVAGANVLTF
TGTGCCAGTAGCCCCGTAGCCGGGGCCAACGTCCTGACTTTC
>TRBV6-2/TRBV6-3|-|TRBJ2-3|-
CASSGSTDTQYF
TGTGCCAGCAGTGGTAGCACAGATACGCAGTATTTT
>TRBV11-2|-|TRBJ2-2|-
CASSYLLGFNAGELFF
TGTGCCAGCAGTTACCTACTAGGGTTTAACGCCGGGGAGCTGTTTTTT
>TRBV19|-|TRBJ1-5|-
CASSMMLGAGQPQHF
TGTGCCAGTAGTATGATGTTAGGGGCCGGGCAGCCCCAGCATTTT
>TRBV6-1|-|TRBJ2-7|-
CASSEQATLLYEQYF
TGTGCCAGCAGTGAACAGGCTACCCTCCTCTACGAGCAGTACTTC
>TRBV25-1|few|TRBJ2-1|TRBD1
CASSAEGRDRGDNEQFF
TGTGCCAGCAGTGCCGAGGGGCGGGACAGGGGAGACAATGAGCAGTTCTTC
>TRBV5-1|-|TRBJ1-1|-
CASSSPGQNTEAFF
TGCGCCAGCAGCTCTCCGGGACAAAACACTGAAGCTTTCTTT
>TRBV28|-|TRBJ1-1|-
CASSLRAGSAFF
TGTGCCAGCAGTTTAAGAGCAGGCAGCGCTTTCTTT
>TRBV6-5|-|TRBJ1-1|-
CALQRGQEAFF
TGTGCCCTCCAGAGGGGACAAGAAGCTTTCTTT
>TRBV28|-|TRBJ2-7|-
CASTSAGAGETYEQYF
TGTGCCAGCACCTCGGCTGGGGCAGGGGAGACCTACGAGCAGTACTTC
>TRBV29-1|-|TRBJ2-1|TRBD2
CSVSRLAGGSSSYNEQFF
TGCAGCGTTTCGCGACTAGCGGGGGGATCAAGCTCCTACAATGAGCAGTTCTTC
>TRBV5-1|-|TRBJ1-5|-
CASSLDGVGQPQHF
TGCGCCAGCAGCTTGGACGGGGTCGGTCAGCCCCAGCATTTT
>TRBV28|-|TRBJ2-7|-
CASSLGLVGNEQYF
TGTGCCAGCAGTTTAGGTCTCGTGGGGAACGAGCAGTACTTC
>TRBV9|-|TRBJ1-6|TRBD1
CASSDQDRGYNSPLHF
TGTGCCAGCAGCGATCAAGACAGGGGCTATAATTCACCCCTCCACTTT
>TRBV6-2/TRBV6-3|-|TRBJ1-6|-
CASSPPSSPLHF
TGTGCCAGCAGCCCCCCAAGCTCACCCCTCCACTTT
>TRBV29-1|once|TRBJ2-7|-
CSARDTHEQYF
TGCAGCGCCCGTGACACCCACGAGCAGTACTTC
>TRBV11-2|-|TRBJ1-1|-
CASSRGLQGKTEAFF
TGTGCCAGCAGCCGGGGGCTCCAGGGTAAGACTGAAGCTTTCTTT
>TRBV10-2|-|TRBJ1-1|-
CASRPTRGGGTEAFF
TGCGCCAGCAGACCGACCCGAGGCGGAGGGACTGAAGCTTTCTTT